The 21 T cell receptor beta chains presented below share a single source sample, sequenced in a study of OX40 agonist ivuxolimab in advanced cancers. TCRdb's copy holds only in-frame clones and misses some; the assay was immunoSEQ multiplex PCR. Counted here are 37,000 or so clones, around three quarters occurring once; the ten biggest clones make up 15% to 20%. The sequencing used CD4+ or CD8+ T cells sorted from blood, collected in a trial of the OX40 agonist ivuxolimab. The receptor set was obtained from an adult with an advanced solid tumor such as melanoma, head and neck, liver or kidney cancer.

This chain links TRBV12-5 with TRBJ2-5; a possible D gene is TRBD2 (6 bases). Trimming left V 4 bases short and J 3 bases short, with 12 bases between. CDR3 size: 14 residues. Germline loops: CDR1 LGHNT, CDR2 FRNRAP. CDR3 residues: CASGSLAEKETQYF. CDR3 DNA: TGTGCTAGTGGTTCTTTAGCGGAAAAAGAGACCCAGTACTTC.

J is TRBJ2-1 and V is TRBV13, with TRBD1 matching over 7 bases. This CDR3 spans 13 amino acids. Germline lookup yields CDR1 PRHDT and CDR2 FYEKMQ (reference sequence). The trim removed 5 bases at V and 6 bases at J, leaving 4 bases unmatched. CDR3 nucleotides: TGTGCCAGCAGCCGGGGACAGTCCAATGAGCAGTTCTTC. Protein: CASSRGQSNEQFF. Full variable domain (rest looked up from reference TRBV13 and TRBJ2-1): AAGVIQSPRHLIKEKRETATLKCYPIPRHDTVYWYQQGPGQDPQFLISFYEKMQSDKGSIPDRFSAQQFSDYHSELNMSSLELGDSALYFCASSRGQSNEQFFGPGTRLTVL.

This clone was observed a handful of times. The J gene is TRBJ2-4, the V gene TRBV11-3; D is uncertain. The germline V gene encodes CDR1 SGHNT and CDR2 YENEEA. This CDR3 comprises 15 residues. The V end lost 3 bases, the J end lost 4 bases, and 13 bases lay between the germline ends. In DNA, the CDR3 is TGTGCCAGCAGCTTTGTTCGGTTGAGTAAAAACATTCAGTACTTC. Its translation is CASSFVRLSKNIQYF. Using reference TRBV11-3 and TRBJ2-4 for the parts outside the CDR3, the full variable domain is EAGVVQSPRYKIIEKKQPVAFWCNPISGHNTLYWYLQNLGQGPELLIRYENEEAVDDSQLPKDRFSAERLKGVDSTLKIQPAELGDSAVYLCASSFVRLSKNIQYFGAGTRLSVL.

This clone was detected only once. This chain joins TRBV5-1 and TRBJ2-5, with 16 positions matching TRBD2. The CDR3 runs 16 residues. Germline V gene sequence: CDR1 SGHRS, CDR2 YFSETQ. J was trimmed by 5 bases and V by 4 bases; bases with no gene match: 5. CDR3 DNA: TGCGCCAGCAGCCTGGGACTAGCGGGGGGGCAGGAGACCCAGTACTTC. As protein: CASSLGLAGGQETQYF.

The chain recombines TRBV9 with TRBJ2-7, with D hard to call. The V end was cut by 6 bases, the J end by 0 bases, with 7 bases between. Germline CDR1 and CDR2: SGDLS and YYNGEE. The CDR3 consists of 12 residues. The CDR3 reads CASKTLSYEQYF. CDR3 coding DNA: TGTGCCAGCAAAACTCTCTCCTACGAGCAGTACTTC.

This clone was detected only a few times. The CDR3 region is CASSLYPSGRGEQFF. The CDR3 DNA reads TGTGCCAGCAGCTTATATCCTAGCGGGAGGGGTGAGCAGTTCTTC. This rearrangement joins TRBV7-3 to TRBJ2-1; 12 nucleotides align to TRBD2. The CDR3 length is 15 residues. Per germline, CDR1 SGHTA and CDR2 FQGTGA. Germline trimming cut 2 bases from V and 9 bases from J; bases unmatched to any gene: 5.

This clone has a single count. V is TRBV5-1 and J is TRBJ1-4; the D is unclear. V was shortened by 0 bases and J by 0 bases, with 9 bases between the two germline ends. The CDR3 sequence is 16 residues long. The germline V gene encodes CDR1 SGHRS and CDR2 YFSETQ. CDR3 in amino acids: CASSLGITATNEKLFF. Here the CDR3 DNA reads TGCGCCAGCAGCTTGGGGATAACAGCAACTAATGAAAAACTGTTTTTT.

In its sample, this clone was seen a few times. The chain uses TRBV11-2 and TRBJ2-7; D is possibly TRBD2 (6 bases). This CDR3 is built from 13 residues. The ends were cut back, 5 bases at V and 3 bases at J, with 11 bases in the middle. Germline V gene lookup returns CDR1 SGHAT and CDR2 FQNNGV. CDR3 nucleotides: TGTGCCAGCAGCCCCCTCGGGGGCTACGAGCAGTACTTC. This translates into CASSPLGGYEQYF. Together with reference TRBV11-2 and TRBJ2-7, the CDR3 gives the full variable domain: EAGVAQSPRYKIIEKRQSVAFWCNPISGHATLYWYQQILGQGPKLLIQFQNNGVVDDSQLPKDRFSAERLKGVDSTLKIQPAKLEDSAVYLCASSPLGGYEQYFGPGTRLTVT.

The chain links TRBV30 to TRBJ1-5, with D possibly being TRBD1 (5 bases). The CDR3 loop spans 13 amino acids. V was trimmed by 1 base and J by 7 bases, leaving 11 bases between them. Germline values: CDR1 GTSNPN, CDR2 SVGIG (reference sequence). CDR3 in amino acids: CAWSEQGGQPQHF. CDR3 DNA: TGTGCCTGGAGTGAGCAGGGAGGGCAGCCCCAGCATTTT.

The CDR3 nucleotides are TGTGCCTGGAGCCCCGGGACTTTCCAAGAGACCCAGTACTTC. Encoded protein: CAWSPGTFQETQYF. The rearrangement links TRBV30 to TRBJ2-5; TRBD2 is a possible D gene (6 bases). V lost 3 bases, J lost 1 base, and 12 bases lay in between. Germline V gene lookup returns CDR1 GTSNPN and CDR2 SVGIG (reference sequence). The CDR3 has 14 residues. Supplemented by reference TRBV30 and TRBJ2-5, the full variable domain reads SQTIHQWPATLVQPVGSPLSLECTVEGTSNPNLYWYRQAAGRGLQLLFYSVGIGQISSEVPQNLSASRPQDRQFILSSKKLLLSDSGFYLCAWSPGTFQETQYFGPGTRLLVL.

The chain combines TRBV9 with TRBJ2-7; TRBD2 agrees at 16 bases. Germline-derived CDR1 and CDR2 are SGDLS and YYNGEE. The ends lost 4 bases at V and 7 bases at J; junction bases unmatched: 5. This CDR3 comprises 15 residues. The CDR3 is CASSLGTSGGAEQYF. For the CDR3, the DNA is TGTGCCAGCAGCTTGGGGACTAGCGGGGGGGCTGAGCAGTACTTC.

V is TRBV5-5 and J is TRBJ2-5; TRBD2 matches at 8 bases. This CDR3 region has 17 residues. The ends lost 1 base at V and 1 base at J; junction bases unmatched: 9. The germline CDR1 and CDR2 sequences are SGHKS and YYEKEE (reference sequence). CDR3: CASSLKTGGPSQETQYF. CDR3 in DNA: TGTGCCAGCAGCTTGAAGACGGGGGGGCCCTCCCAAGAGACCCAGTACTTC.

The chain uses TRBV30 and TRBJ2-1; 8 nucleotides align to TRBD1. The CDR3 sequence is 11 residues long. Per the germline V gene, CDR1 is GTSNPN and CDR2 is SVGIG (reference sequence). CDR3 nucleotide sequence: TGTTCAGGGGGCTATTACAATGAGCAGTTCTTC. Translated, it gives CSGGYYNEQFF.

The chain has TRBV10-2 and TRBJ1-1; 7 bases are a match to TRBD1. This CDR3 comprises 13 residues. J lost 5 bases, V lost 7 bases, and 7 bases had no gene match. Per germline, CDR1 WSHSY and CDR2 SAAADI. This CDR3 is CASTDRVGTEAFF. The CDR3 DNA reads as TGCGCCAGCACTGACAGGGTCGGAACTGAAGCTTTCTTT.

This rearrangement joins TRBV7-9 to TRBJ1-2; no clear D gene. Germline V gives CDR1 SEHNR, CDR2 FQNEAQ (reference sequence). The CDR3 is 13 residues long. Between the trimmed V and J ends, which lost 5 bases and 1 base, there was a span of 8 bases. In nucleotides, the CDR3 is TGTGCCAGCAGCCCAGCACGTAACTATGGCTACACCTTC. Translated, it gives CASSPARNYGYTF.

The chain uses TRBV5-1 and TRBJ2-5; D possibly corresponds to TRBD1 (5 bases). The V end lost 1 base, the J end lost 2 bases, and 9 bases lay between the germline ends. CDR1 and CDR2 (germline): SGHRS, YFSETQ. The CDR3 runs 14 residues. In DNA, the CDR3 is TGCGCCAGCAGCTTGATGGGGCAACAAGAGACCCAGTACTTC. It is translated as CASSLMGQQETQYF.

This chain uses TRBV15 with TRBJ2-7; TRBD1 aligns across 8 bases. The CDR3 spans 14 residues. Germline CDR1 reads LNHNV; CDR2 reads YYDKDF (reference sequence). V was pared by 0 bases and J by 2 bases, with 0 bases of the junction left unmatched. The DNA of the CDR3 is TGTGCCACCAGCAGAGAGGGACAGGCCTACGAGCAGTACTTC. Encoded protein: CATSREGQAYEQYF.

The chain carries TRBV7-2 and TRBJ2-1; the match to TRBD1 covers 10 bases. The V segment lost 7 bases and the J segment 4 bases; nucleotides outside the gene matches: 7. Germline lookup yields CDR1 SGHTA and CDR2 FQGNSA. This CDR3 spans 15 amino acids. The CDR3 bases are TGTGCCAGCAACTACCGGGACAGGGGATACAATGAGCAGTTCTTC. Amino acids: CASNYRDRGYNEQFF.

This chain joins TRBV6-5 and TRBJ2-2; TRBD2 is a possible D gene (5 bases). Germline-derived CDR1 and CDR2 are MNHEY and SVGAGI. Deletions cut 0 bases from V and 6 bases from J, with 5 bases between. The CDR3 covers 13 residues. CDR3 bases: TGTGCCAGCAGTTACTCGAGGGCCGGGGAGCTGTTTTTT. Its protein is CASSYSRAGELFF.

This clone has a handful of counts. The rearrangement links TRBV18 to TRBJ2-6, with 10 bases lining up with TRBD2. CDR1 is KGHSH, CDR2 LQKENI, per germline. This CDR3 is 17 amino acids long. The junction had 4 bases not matched to a gene; V was cut back by 5 bases and J by 0 bases. The CDR3 DNA reads TGTGCCAGCTCAATAGCGGGGGGTTCCTCTGGGGCCAACGTCCTGACTTTC. Its translation: CASSIAGGSSGANVLTF.

V gene TRBV2 combines with J gene TRBJ2-1, with 10 bases aligning to TRBD2. The germline gives CDR1 SNHLY, CDR2 FYNNEI. Unmatched junction bases numbered 5, after V lost 5 bases and J lost 4 bases. The CDR3 spans 15 residues. CDR3 in DNA: TGTGCCAGCAGTCACAGCGGGGGGGTGTACAATGAGCAGTTCTTC. Protein: CASSHSGGVYNEQFF.